Listed below are T cell receptor beta chains from one sample, sequenced in a study of T-cell reconstitution after alpha-beta-depleted transplantation in children. TCRdb itself ran the PCR reads through MiXCR, one entry per CDR3 protein. The data contain around 400,000 distinct CDR3 sequences, around 21% of them singletons. The source material was PBMCs from the stem cell graft donor, sampled from the stem cell graft. All receptors derive from a human donor who donated a stem cell graft to a child with acute myeloid leukemia. Both conserved end residues are part of each CDR3. A D gene is named only where the DNA matches it firmly. Clone size is stated in some rows and not others, as once, few, many or a class when expanded.

many | TRBJ2-1 | TRBV20-1 | TRBD2 | CSAPRAGVGEQFF | TGCAGTGCTCCCCGGGCGGGAGTGGGTGAGCAGTTCTTC
many | TRBJ1-1 | TRBV20-1 | TRBD1 | CSAGQGRTEAFF | TGCAGTGCTGGACAGGGGCGGACTGAAGCTTTCTTT
many | TRBJ2-1 | TRBV29-1 | TRBD1 | CSGQGYYNEQFF | TGCAGCGGACAGGGCTACTACAATGAGCAGTTCTTC
few | TRBJ2-1 | TRBV24-1 | . | CATSDPAGAVRNEQFF | TGTGCCACCAGTGATCCGGCTGGCGCGGTGCGCAATGAGCAGTTCTTC
. | TRBJ1-1 | TRBV5-1 | . | CASSLMHVTTEAFF | TGCGCCAGCAGCTTGATGCACGTGACCACTGAAGCTTTCTTT
. | TRBJ2-1 | TRBV12-3/TRBV12-4 | . | CASTDYSPSQFF | TGTGCCAGCACGGATTACAGCCCGTCGCAGTTCTTC
. | TRBJ2-1 | TRBV5-1 | TRBD2 | CASSLRLAGGINEQFF | TGCGCCAGCAGCTTGCGACTAGCGGGAGGGATCAATGAGCAGTTCTTC
many | TRBJ2-5 | TRBV12-3/TRBV12-4 | . | CASSLEAAGTQYF | TGTGCCAGCAGCCTCGAGGCCGCGGGGACCCAGTACTTC
few | TRBJ1-1 | TRBV19 | . | CASSFPGRNEAFF | TGTGCCAGTAGTTTCCCGGGACGGAATGAAGCTTTCTTT
. | TRBJ2-7 | TRBV27 | TRBD2 | CARRGLAGVLLGEQYF | TGTGCCAGGAGGGGACTAGCGGGAGTACTTCTGGGCGAGCAGTACTTC
many | TRBJ2-7 | TRBV20-1 | . | CSAQNREDYEQYF | TGCAGTGCCCAAAACAGGGAGGACTACGAGCAGTACTTC
. | TRBJ2-7 | TRBV4-3 | TRBD1 | CASSGRTGTLEQYF | TGCGCCAGCAGCGGAAGGACAGGAACCTTAGAGCAGTACTTC
. | TRBJ2-5 | TRBV7-2 | . | CASSLGPSPRVETQYF | TGTGCCAGCAGCTTAGGTCCCAGCCCCCGGGTCGAGACCCAGTACTTC
. | TRBJ2-3 | TRBV5-1 | TRBD2 | CASSLGGGRTTDTQYF | TGCGCCAGCAGCTTGGGCGGCGGGAGGACCACAGATACGCAGTATTTT
few | TRBJ2-1 | TRBV7-9 | . | CASSLPGGLDEQFF | TGTGCCAGCAGCTTACCCGGTGGTCTCGATGAGCAGTTCTTC
. | TRBJ1-5 | TRBV6-2/TRBV6-3 | . | CASSKRADNQPQHF | TGTGCCAGCAGCAAAAGGGCGGATAATCAGCCCCAGCATTTT
. | TRBJ2-3 | TRBV21-1 | . | CASSTPGVSRNTQYF | TGTGCCAGCAGCACCCCCGGGGTCTCGAGGAATACGCAGTATTTT
few | TRBJ2-6 | TRBV18 | . | CASSPPSGAGANVLTF | TGTGCCAGCTCACCACCGTCAGGTGCTGGGGCCAACGTCCTGACTTTC
. | TRBJ2-1 | TRBV11-1 | TRBD1 | CASSPPPGDRPRYNEQFF | TGTGCCAGCAGCCCCCCCCCAGGGGACAGGCCGAGGTACAATGAGCAGTTCTTC
many | TRBJ2-5 | TRBV20-1 | . | CSARYQGSQETQYF | TGCAGTGCTAGGTACCAAGGGTCGCAAGAGACCCAGTACTTC
few | TRBJ2-7 | TRBV12-3/TRBV12-4 | . | CASGGVYEQYF | TGTGCCAGCGGCGGGGTCTACGAGCAGTACTTC
few | TRBJ2-3 | TRBV5-4 | . | CASETQGNSDTQYF | TGTGCCAGCGAGACCCAGGGGAATTCAGATACGCAGTATTTT
. | TRBJ2-1 | TRBV10-3 | TRBD2 | CAISAVAGASYNEQFF | TGTGCCATCAGTGCAGTAGCGGGAGCTTCCTACAATGAGCAGTTCTTC
many | TRBJ2-2 | TRBV20-1 | TRBD2 | CSVGGRNTGELFF | TGCAGTGTGGGCGGGAGGAACACCGGGGAGCTGTTTTTT
few | TRBJ2-2 | TRBV29-1 | TRBD2 | CSVGTSGDRNTGELFF | TGCAGCGTTGGGACTAGCGGGGACAGGAACACCGGGGAGCTGTTTTTT
many | TRBJ2-2 | TRBV20-1 | TRBD1 | CSARDGTANTGELFF | TGCAGTGCTAGAGATGGGACAGCGAACACCGGGGAGCTGTTTTTT
few | TRBJ2-1 | TRBV27 | TRBD1 | CASSVGTGGSYNEQFF | TGTGCCAGCAGTGTTGGGACAGGGGGCTCCTACAATGAGCAGTTCTTC
few | TRBJ2-7 | TRBV20-1 | . | CSAREEGSGFPYEQYF | TGCAGTGCTAGAGAAGAGGGTAGCGGTTTTCCCTACGAGCAGTACTTC
few | TRBJ2-3 | TRBV7-2 | TRBD2 | CASSFGTSVPDTQYF | TGTGCCAGCAGCTTTGGGACTAGCGTACCCGATACGCAGTATTTT
. | TRBJ2-7 | TRBV28 | TRBD1 | CASSSHGQGNPYEQYF | TGTGCCAGCAGCTCCCACGGACAGGGGAATCCCTACGAGCAGTACTTC
. | TRBJ1-5 | TRBV5-1 | TRBD1 | CASSLEGQGQPQHF | TGCGCCAGCAGCTTGGAGGGACAGGGTCAGCCCCAGCATTTT